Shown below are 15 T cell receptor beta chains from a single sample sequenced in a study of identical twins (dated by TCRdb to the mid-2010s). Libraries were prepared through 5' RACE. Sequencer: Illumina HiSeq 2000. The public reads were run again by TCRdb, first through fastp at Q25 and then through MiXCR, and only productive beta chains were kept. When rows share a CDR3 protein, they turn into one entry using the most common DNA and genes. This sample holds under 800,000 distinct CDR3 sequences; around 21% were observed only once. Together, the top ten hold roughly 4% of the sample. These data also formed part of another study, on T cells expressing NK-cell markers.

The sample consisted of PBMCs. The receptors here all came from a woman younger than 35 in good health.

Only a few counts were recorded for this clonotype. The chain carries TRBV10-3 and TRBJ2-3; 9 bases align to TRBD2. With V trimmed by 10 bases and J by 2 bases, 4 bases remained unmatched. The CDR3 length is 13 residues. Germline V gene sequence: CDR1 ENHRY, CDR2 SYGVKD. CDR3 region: CATLAGPTDTQYF. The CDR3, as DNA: TGTGCCACTCTAGCGGGGCCCACAGATACGCAGTATTTT.

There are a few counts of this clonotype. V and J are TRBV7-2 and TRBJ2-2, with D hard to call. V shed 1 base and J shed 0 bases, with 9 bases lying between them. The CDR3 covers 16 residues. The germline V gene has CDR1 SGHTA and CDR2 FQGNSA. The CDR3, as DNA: TGTGCCAGCAGCTTAGTCCGGCAGCCGAACACCGGGGAGCTGTTTTTT. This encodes CASSLVRQPNTGELFF.

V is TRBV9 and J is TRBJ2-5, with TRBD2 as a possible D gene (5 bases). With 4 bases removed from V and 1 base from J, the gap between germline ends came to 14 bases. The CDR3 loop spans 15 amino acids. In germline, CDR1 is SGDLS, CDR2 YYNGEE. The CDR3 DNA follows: TGTGCCAGCAGCCTCTCCCCACTAGTCCAAGAGACCCAGTACTTC. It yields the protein CASSLSPLVQETQYF.

As DNA, the CDR3 is TGTGCCAGTAGTCCCATCGACAGGGGCCATTACAATGAGCAGTTCTTC. It codes for CASSPIDRGHYNEQFF. The chain carries TRBV19 and TRBJ2-1, with 8 bases that match TRBD1. V lost 5 bases, J lost 4 bases, and 10 bases stayed unmatched. The CDR3 runs 16 residues. Germline values: CDR1 LNHDA, CDR2 SQIVND (reference sequence).

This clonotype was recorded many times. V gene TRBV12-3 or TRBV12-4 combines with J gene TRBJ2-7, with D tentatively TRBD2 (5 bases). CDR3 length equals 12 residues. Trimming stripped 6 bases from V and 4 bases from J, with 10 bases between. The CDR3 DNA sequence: TGTGCCAGCAGCGAGGGAGAGTACGAGCAGTACTTC. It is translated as CASSEGEYEQYF.

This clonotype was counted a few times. CDR3 nucleotide sequence: TGTGCCAGCAAGGCCGTGGGCGAGCAGTTCTTC. Protein product: CASKAVGEQFF. This chain uses TRBV6-2 or TRBV6-3 with TRBJ2-1; D remains unclear. CDR1 MNHEY and CDR2 SVGEGT come from the germline V gene. The CDR3 length is 11 residues. The V gene lost 7 bases and the J gene lost 10 bases, with 11 bases spanning the gap.

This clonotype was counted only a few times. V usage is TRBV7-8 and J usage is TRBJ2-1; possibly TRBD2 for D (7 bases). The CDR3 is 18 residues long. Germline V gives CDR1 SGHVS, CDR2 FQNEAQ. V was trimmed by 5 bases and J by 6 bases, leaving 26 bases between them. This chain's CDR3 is CASSRMGGPTMKSNEQFF. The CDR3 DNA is TGTGCCAGCAGCCGGATGGGGGGGCCTACAATGAAGTCCAATGAGCAGTTCTTC.

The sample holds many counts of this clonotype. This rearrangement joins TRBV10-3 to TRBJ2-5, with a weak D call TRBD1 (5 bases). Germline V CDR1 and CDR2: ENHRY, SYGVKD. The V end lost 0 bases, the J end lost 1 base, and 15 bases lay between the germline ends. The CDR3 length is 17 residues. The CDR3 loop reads CAISESKQAEPQETQYF. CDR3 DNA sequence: TGTGCCATCAGTGAGTCGAAACAGGCAGAGCCCCAAGAGACCCAGTACTTC.

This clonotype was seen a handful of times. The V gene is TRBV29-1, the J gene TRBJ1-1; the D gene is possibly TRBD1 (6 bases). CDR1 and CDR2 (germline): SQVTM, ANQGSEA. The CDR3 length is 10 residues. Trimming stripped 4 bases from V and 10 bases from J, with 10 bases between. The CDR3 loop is CSVVGGRAFF. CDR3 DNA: TGCAGCGTTGTGGGGGGCCGAGCTTTCTTT. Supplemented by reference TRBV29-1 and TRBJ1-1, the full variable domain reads SAVISQKPSRDICQRGTSLTIQCQVDSQVTMMFWYRQQPGQSLTLIATANQGSEATYESGFVIDKFPISRPNLTFSTLTVSNMSPEDSSIYLCSVVGGRAFFGQGTRLTVV.

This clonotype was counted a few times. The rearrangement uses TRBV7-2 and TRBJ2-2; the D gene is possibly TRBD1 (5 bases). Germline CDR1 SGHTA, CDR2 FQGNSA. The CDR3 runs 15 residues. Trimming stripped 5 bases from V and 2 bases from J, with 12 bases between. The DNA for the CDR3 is TGTGCCAGCAGCCAGGGCGGCCGAAACACCGGGGAGCTGTTTTTT. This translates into CASSQGGRNTGELFF.

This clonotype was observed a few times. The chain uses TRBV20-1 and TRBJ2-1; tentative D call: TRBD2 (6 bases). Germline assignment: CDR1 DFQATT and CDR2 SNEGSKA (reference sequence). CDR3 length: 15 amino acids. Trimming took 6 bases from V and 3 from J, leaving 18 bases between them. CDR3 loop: CSARPRDSIYNEQFF. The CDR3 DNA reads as TGCAGTGCCCGACCCCGGGACTCGATCTACAATGAGCAGTTCTTC.

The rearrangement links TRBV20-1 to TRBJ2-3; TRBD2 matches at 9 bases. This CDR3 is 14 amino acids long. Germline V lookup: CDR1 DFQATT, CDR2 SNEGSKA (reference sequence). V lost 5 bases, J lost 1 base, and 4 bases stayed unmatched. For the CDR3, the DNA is TGCAGTGCTTCACGGACTAGCGGCACAGATACGCAGTATTTT. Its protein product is CSASRTSGTDTQYF.

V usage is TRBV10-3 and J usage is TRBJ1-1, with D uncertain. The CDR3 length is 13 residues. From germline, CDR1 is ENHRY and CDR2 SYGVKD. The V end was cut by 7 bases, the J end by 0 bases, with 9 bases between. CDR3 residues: CAIMWEMNTEAFF. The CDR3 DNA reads TGTGCCATCATGTGGGAGATGAACACTGAAGCTTTCTTT.

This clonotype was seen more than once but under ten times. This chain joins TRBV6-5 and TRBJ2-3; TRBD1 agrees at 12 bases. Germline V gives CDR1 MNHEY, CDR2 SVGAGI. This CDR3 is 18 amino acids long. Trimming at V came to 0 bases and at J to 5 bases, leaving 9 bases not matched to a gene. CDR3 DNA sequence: TGTGCCAGCAGTTACTCTCGTTCGGGACAGGGGGCTGGAGATACGCAGTATTTT. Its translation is CASSYSRSGQGAGDTQYF.

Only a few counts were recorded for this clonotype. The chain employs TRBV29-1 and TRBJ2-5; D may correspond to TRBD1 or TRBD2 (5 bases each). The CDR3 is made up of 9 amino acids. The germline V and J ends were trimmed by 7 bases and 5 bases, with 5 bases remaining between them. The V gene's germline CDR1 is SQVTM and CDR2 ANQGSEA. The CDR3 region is CSGGETQYF. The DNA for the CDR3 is TGCAGCGGGGGGGAGACCCAGTACTTC. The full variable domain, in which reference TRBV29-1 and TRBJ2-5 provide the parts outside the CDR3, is SAVISQKPSRDICQRGTSLTIQCQVDSQVTMMFWYRQQPGQSLTLIATANQGSEATYESGFVIDKFPISRPNLTFSTLTVSNMSPEDSSIYLCSGGETQYFGPGTRLLVL.